A selection of T cell receptor beta chains follows, all from one sample in a study of blood T cell repertoires in COVID-19. TCRdb's copy holds only in-frame clones and misses some; the assay was immunoSEQ multiplex PCR. This sample yields tens of thousands of clones, of which about four fifths are seen a single time; roughly 12% belongs to the top ten. Sequencing used peripheral blood. The receptor set was obtained from a human donor in a cohort sampled during active COVID-19. The CDR3 runs from the conserved cysteine through the conserved F or W. Each record gives: CDR3 length, V gene, J gene, D gene, clone size, CDR3 protein, CDR3 DNA. A D gene is named only where the DNA matches it firmly. Size values are once, few and many counts, or a class for expanded clones, and some rows have none.

12,TRBV2,TRBJ1-2,-,once,CASSGAGYGYTF,TGTGCCAGTAGTGGGGCGGGTTATGGCTACACCTTC
15,TRBV18,TRBJ2-7,TRBD2,-,CASSKGLAEPYEQYF,TGTGCCAGCTCGAAAGGACTAGCGGAGCCCTACGAGCAGTACTTC
16,TRBV28,TRBJ2-3,TRBD2,once,CASSFTSGRGSDTQYF,TGTGCCAGCAGTTTTACCAGCGGGAGGGGGTCGGATACGCAGTATTTT
14,TRBV29-1,TRBJ1-1,-,-,CSVVPGQLNTEAFF,TGCAGCGTCGTCCCCGGACAGTTGAACACTGAAGCTTTCTTT
15,TRBV28,TRBJ1-5,-,-,CAGGRLRGPNQPQHF,TGTGCCGGAGGGCGGCTACGGGGACCTAATCAGCCCCAGCATTTT
15,TRBV27,TRBJ2-7,TRBD1,-,CASSKQGANSYEQYF,TGTGCCAGCAGTAAACAGGGGGCGAACTCCTACGAGCAGTACTTC
13,TRBV19,TRBJ2-7,TRBD1,-,CASRGTESYEQYF,TGTGCCAGTAGGGGGACAGAGTCCTACGAGCAGTACTTC
15,TRBV28,TRBJ2-3,-,-,CASSFGQPSTDTQYF,TGTGCCAGCAGTTTCGGACAGCCGAGCACAGATACGCAGTATTTT
14,TRBV20-1,TRBJ1-2,-,-,CSASPREGGYGYTF,TGCAGTGCTAGTCCCAGGGAGGGAGGGTATGGCTACACCTTC
12,TRBV3-1/TRBV3-2,TRBJ1-1,-,-,CASSQATGEAFF,TGTGCCAGCAGCCAAGCTACCGGGGAAGCTTTCTTT
14,TRBV11-2,TRBJ1-2,-,once,CASSPWGGAEGYTF,TGTGCCAGCAGCCCGTGGGGGGGGGCTGAGGGCTACACCTTC
14,TRBV3-1/TRBV3-2,TRBJ2-2,-,-,CASLRTGQTGELFF,TGTGCCAGCCTCCGAACGGGTCAGACCGGGGAGCTGTTTTTT
14,TRBV19,TRBJ1-1,-,-,CASSMVWGDTEAFF,TGTGCCAGTAGTATGGTGTGGGGGGACACTGAAGCTTTCTTT
13,TRBV7-8,TRBJ1-5,-,-,CASSSRSNQPQHF,TGTGCCAGCAGCTCCAGAAGCAATCAGCCCCAGCATTTT
14,TRBV12-5,TRBJ2-1,-,-,CASGQGGDYNEQFF,TGTGCTAGTGGTCAAGGGGGGGACTACAATGAGCAGTTCTTC
15,TRBV6-1,TRBJ2-7,-,-,CASSEGWGVTYEQYF,TGTGCCAGCAGTGAAGGGTGGGGCGTAACCTACGAGCAGTACTTC
11,TRBV6-5,TRBJ2-5,-,-,CASSNTGKQYF,TGTGCCAGCTCCAATACAGGCAAGCAGTACTTC
16,TRBV6-1,TRBJ2-2,TRBD2,-,CASSGTGGAVTGELFF,TGTGCCAGCAGTGGAACCGGGGGGGCCGTCACCGGGGAGCTGTTTTTT